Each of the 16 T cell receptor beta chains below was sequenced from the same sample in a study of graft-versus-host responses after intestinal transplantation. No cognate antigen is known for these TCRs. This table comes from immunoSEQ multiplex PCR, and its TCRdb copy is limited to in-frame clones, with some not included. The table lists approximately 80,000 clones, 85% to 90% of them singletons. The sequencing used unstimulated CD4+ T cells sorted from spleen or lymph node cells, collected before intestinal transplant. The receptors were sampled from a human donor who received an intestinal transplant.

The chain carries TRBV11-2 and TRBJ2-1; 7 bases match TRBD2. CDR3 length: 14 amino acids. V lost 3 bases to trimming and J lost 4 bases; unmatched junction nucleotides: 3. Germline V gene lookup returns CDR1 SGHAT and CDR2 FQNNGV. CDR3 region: CASSLEGLYNEQFF. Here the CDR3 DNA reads TGTGCCAGCAGCTTGGAGGGACTATACAATGAGCAGTTCTTC.

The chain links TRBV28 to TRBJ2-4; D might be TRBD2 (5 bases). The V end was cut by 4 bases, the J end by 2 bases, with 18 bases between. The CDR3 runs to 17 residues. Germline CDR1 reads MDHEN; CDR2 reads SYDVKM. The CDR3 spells CASSSPGVSKSKNIQYF. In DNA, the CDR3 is TGTGCCAGCAGTTCCCCCGGGGTGTCAAAATCCAAAAACATTCAGTACTTC.

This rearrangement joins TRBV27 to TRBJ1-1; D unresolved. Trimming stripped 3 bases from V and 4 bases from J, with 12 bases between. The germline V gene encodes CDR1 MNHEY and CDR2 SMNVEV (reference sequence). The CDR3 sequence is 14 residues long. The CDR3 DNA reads TGTGCCAGCAGTTTCCGGGCCGAGGGCACTGAAGCTTTCTTT. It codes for CASSFRAEGTEAFF.

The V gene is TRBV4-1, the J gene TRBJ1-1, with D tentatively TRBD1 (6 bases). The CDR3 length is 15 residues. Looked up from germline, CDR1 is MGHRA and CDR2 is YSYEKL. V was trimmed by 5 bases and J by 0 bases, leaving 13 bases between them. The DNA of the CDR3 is TGCGCCAGCAGCGCTCAGGGGACGATGAACACTGAAGCTTTCTTT. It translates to CASSAQGTMNTEAFF.

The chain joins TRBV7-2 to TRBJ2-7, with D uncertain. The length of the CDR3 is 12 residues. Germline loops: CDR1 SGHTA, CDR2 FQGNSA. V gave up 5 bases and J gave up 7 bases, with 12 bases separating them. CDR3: CASSASRGEQYF. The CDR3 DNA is TGTGCCAGCAGCGCCTCTCGAGGAGAGCAGTACTTC.

The CDR3: CASSFGDSYNEQFF. DNA for the CDR3: TGTGCCAGCAGTTTTGGGGACAGCTACAATGAGCAGTTCTTC. J is TRBJ2-1 and V is TRBV27, with 7 bases that match TRBD1. Per germline, CDR1 MNHEY and CDR2 SMNVEV (reference sequence). The CDR3 totals 14 residues. V dropped 3 bases and J dropped 3; count of bases not matched to a gene: 2.

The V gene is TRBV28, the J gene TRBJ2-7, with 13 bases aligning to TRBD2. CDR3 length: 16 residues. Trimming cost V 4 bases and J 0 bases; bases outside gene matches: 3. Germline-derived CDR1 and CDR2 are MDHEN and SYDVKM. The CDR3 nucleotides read TGTGCCAGCAGTTCCTGGACTAGCGGGAGCTCCTACGAGCAGTACTTC. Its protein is CASSSWTSGSSYEQYF.

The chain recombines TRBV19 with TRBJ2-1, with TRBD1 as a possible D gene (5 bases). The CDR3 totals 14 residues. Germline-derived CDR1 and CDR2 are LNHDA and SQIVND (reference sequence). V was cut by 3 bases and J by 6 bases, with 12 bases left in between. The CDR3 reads CASSMVTVPNEQFF. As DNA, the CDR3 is TGTGCCAGTAGTATGGTGACAGTTCCCAATGAGCAGTTCTTC.

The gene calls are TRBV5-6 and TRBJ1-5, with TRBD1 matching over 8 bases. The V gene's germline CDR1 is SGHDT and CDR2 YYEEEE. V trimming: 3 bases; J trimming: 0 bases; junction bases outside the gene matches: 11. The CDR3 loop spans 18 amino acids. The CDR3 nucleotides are TGTGCCAGCAGCTACTACGTCGGGACAGGTTATAGCAATCAGCCCCAGCATTTT. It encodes CASSYYVGTGYSNQPQHF.

This CDR3 reads CASSHKDRSNQPQHF. CDR3 coding DNA: TGCGCCAGCAGCCACAAGGACAGGAGCAATCAGCCCCAGCATTTT. The V and J genes are TRBV5-1 and TRBJ1-5, with TRBD1 identical over 7 bases. Germline CDR1 reads SGHRS; CDR2 reads YFSETQ. Unmatched junction bases numbered 5, after V lost 4 bases and J lost 1 base. CDR3 length equals 15 residues. Drawing the rest from reference TRBV5-1 and TRBJ1-5, the complete variable domain is KAGVTQTPRYLIKTRGQQVTLSCSPISGHRSVSWYQQTPGQGLQFLFEYFSETQRNKGNFPGRFSGRQFSNSRSEMNVSTLELGDSALYLCASSHKDRSNQPQHFGDGTRLSIL.

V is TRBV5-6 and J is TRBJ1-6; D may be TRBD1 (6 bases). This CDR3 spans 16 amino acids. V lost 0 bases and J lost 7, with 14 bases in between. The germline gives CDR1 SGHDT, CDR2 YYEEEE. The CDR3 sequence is CASSLDGPTGNSPLHF. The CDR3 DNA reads TGTGCCAGCAGCTTGGACGGGCCAACAGGGAATTCACCCCTCCACTTT.

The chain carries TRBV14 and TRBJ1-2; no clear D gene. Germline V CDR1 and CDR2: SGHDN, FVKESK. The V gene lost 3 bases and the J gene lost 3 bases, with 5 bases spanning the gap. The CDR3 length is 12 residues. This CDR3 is CASSQGDYGYTF. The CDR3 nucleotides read TGTGCCAGCAGCCAGGGAGACTATGGCTACACCTTC.

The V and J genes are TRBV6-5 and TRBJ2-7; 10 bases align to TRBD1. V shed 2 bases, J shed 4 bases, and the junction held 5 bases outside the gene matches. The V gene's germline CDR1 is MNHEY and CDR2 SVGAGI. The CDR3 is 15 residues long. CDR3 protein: CASSYRDRGGYEQYF. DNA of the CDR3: TGTGCCAGCAGTTACAGGGACAGGGGAGGGTACGAGCAGTACTTC.

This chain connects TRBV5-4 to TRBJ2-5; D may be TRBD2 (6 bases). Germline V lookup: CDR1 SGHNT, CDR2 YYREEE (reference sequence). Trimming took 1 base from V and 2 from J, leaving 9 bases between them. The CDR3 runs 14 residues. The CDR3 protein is CASSLTSRQETQYF. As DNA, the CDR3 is TGTGCCAGCAGCTTGACTAGCAGACAAGAGACCCAGTACTTC.

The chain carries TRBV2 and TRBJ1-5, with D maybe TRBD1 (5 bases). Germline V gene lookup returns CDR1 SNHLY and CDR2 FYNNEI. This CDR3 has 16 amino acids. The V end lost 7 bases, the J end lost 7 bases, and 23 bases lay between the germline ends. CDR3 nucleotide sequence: TGTGCCAGCACCGAAGGGGAGGAAGGTCGGAGGCAGCCCCAGCATTTT. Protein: CASTEGEEGRRQPQHF.

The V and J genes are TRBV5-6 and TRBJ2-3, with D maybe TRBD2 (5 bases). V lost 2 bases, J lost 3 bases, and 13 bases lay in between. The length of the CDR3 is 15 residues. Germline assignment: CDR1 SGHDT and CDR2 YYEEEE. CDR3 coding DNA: TGTGCCAGCAGCTTCTCACTAGTAGGGACAGATACGCAGTATTTT. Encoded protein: CASSFSLVGTDTQYF. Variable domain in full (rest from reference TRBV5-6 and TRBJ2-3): DAGVTQSPTHLIKTRGQQVTLRCSPKSGHDTVSWYQQALGQGPQFIFQYYEEEERQRGNFPDRFSGHQFPNYSSELNVNALLLGDSALYLCASSFSLVGTDTQYFGPGTRLTVL.